This entry lists 19 T cell receptor beta chains sequenced from one sample in a study of beta chain features in type 1 diabetes. Findings of the study overall: Among all four CD4+ subsets, Type 1 diabetes patients had TCRB CDR3s that were moderately but significantly shorter.

Sequenced material consisted of expressed TCRB transcripts (all of the isolated RNA was reverse transcribed). Only in-frame clones appear in the TCRdb table, and some are missing; sequencing was by immunoSEQ multiplex PCR. The sample carries 120,000 or so clones, roughly 17% recorded once. No antigens are known for them. Sequenced material: central memory CD4+ T cells from blood. The origin of the receptors is a man between 18 and 29 years old with type 1 diabetes.

This CDR3 is CASSGGFRGRFRTDTQYF. CDR3 nucleotides: TGTGCCAGCAGCGGAGGTTTCAGGGGGCGATTTAGGACAGATACGCAGTATTTT. The chain has TRBV9 and TRBJ2-3; 8 positions agree with TRBD1. This CDR3 comprises 18 residues. Germline V gene data show CDR1 as SGDLS and CDR2 as YYNGEE. After removal of 3 bases from V and 3 bases from J, the junction contained 15 bases not matched to a gene. The full variable domain, its missing parts supplied by reference TRBV9 and TRBJ2-3, is DSGVTQTPKHLITATGQRVTLRCSPRSGDLSVYWYQQSLDQGLQFLIQYYNGEERAKGNILERFSAQQFPDLHSELNLSSLELGDSALYFCASSGGFRGRFRTDTQYFGPGTRLTVL.

J is TRBJ2-5 and V is TRBV5-1; 8 bases agree with TRBD1. This CDR3 region has 14 residues. V dropped 4 bases and J dropped 5; count of bases not matched to a gene: 7. Germline CDR1 reads SGHRS; CDR2 reads YFSETQ. The CDR3, as DNA: TGCGCCAGCAGCCATGGACAGGGCGCGGAGACCCAGTACTTC. Translated, it gives CASSHGQGAETQYF. Full variable domain (outside the CDR3, taken from reference TRBV5-1 and TRBJ2-5): KAGVTQTPRYLIKTRGQQVTLSCSPISGHRSVSWYQQTPGQGLQFLFEYFSETQRNKGNFPGRFSGRQFSNSRSEMNVSTLELGDSALYLCASSHGQGAETQYFGPGTRLLVL.

This chain uses TRBV6-1 with TRBJ1-1; D not certain. Trimming shortened V by 6 bases and J by 6 bases, and 14 bases separated the two germline ends. The CDR3 totals 13 residues. Per the germline V gene, CDR1 is MNHNS and CDR2 is SASEGT. The CDR3 protein is CASRRRAYPEAFF. For the CDR3, the DNA is TGTGCCAGCAGAAGGCGGGCCTACCCTGAAGCTTTCTTT.

This clone occurred a few times. The chain links TRBV6-6 to TRBJ2-7, with D unclear. The CDR3 totals 15 residues. Germline V lookup: CDR1 MNHNY, CDR2 SVGAGI (reference sequence). V dropped 2 bases and J dropped 2 bases, with 13 bases sitting between them. The CDR3 spells CASSYPQASTYEQYF. CDR3 sequence (DNA): TGTGCCAGCAGTTACCCCCAGGCCTCGACCTACGAGCAGTACTTC.

Turning to this clone: At the DNA level, this CDR3 is encoded by other sequences in the same sample as well. This chain joins TRBV30 and TRBJ1-5, with D perhaps matching TRBD1 (5 bases). This CDR3 comprises 12 residues. Germline V gene lookup returns CDR1 GTSNPN and CDR2 SVGIG (reference sequence). Trimming cost V 5 bases and J 3 bases, with 8 bases left between them. The CDR3 region is CAWGGNNQPQHF. CDR3 in DNA: TGTGCCTGGGGGGGAAACAATCAGCCCCAGCATTTT. The whole variable domain, remainder taken from reference TRBV30 and TRBJ1-5, is SQTIHQWPATLVQPVGSPLSLECTVEGTSNPNLYWYRQAAGRGLQLLFYSVGIGQISSEVPQNLSASRPQDRQFILSSKKLLLSDSGFYLCAWGGNNQPQHFGDGTRLSIL.

The CDR3 reads CAWSVFPQGEAFF. The CDR3 nucleotides read TGTGCCTGGAGTGTTTTCCCACAGGGTGAAGCTTTCTTT. The chain recombines TRBV30 with TRBJ1-1; D is perhaps TRBD1 (6 bases). Looked up from germline, CDR1 is GTSNPN and CDR2 is SVGIG (reference sequence). The CDR3 spans 13 residues. V shed 0 bases and J shed 7 bases, with 12 bases lying between them. The variable domain in full, completed from reference TRBV30 and TRBJ1-1, reads SQTIHQWPATLVQPVGSPLSLECTVEGTSNPNLYWYRQAAGRGLQLLFYSVGIGQISSEVPQNLSASRPQDRQFILSSKKLLLSDSGFYLCAWSVFPQGEAFFGQGTRLTVV.

The chain recombines TRBV28 with TRBJ1-3; no reliable D call. V shed 3 bases and J shed 0 bases, with 9 bases lying between them. Germline-derived CDR1 and CDR2 are MDHEN and SYDVKM. The CDR3 spans 15 residues. The CDR3 DNA sequence: TGTGCCAGCAGTTTCGGCAGTTACTCTGGAAACACCATATATTTT. It translates to CASSFGSYSGNTIYF.

This clone was found a few times. This chain uses TRBV7-9 with TRBJ1-5; D possibly corresponds to TRBD1 (5 bases). Germline V lookup: CDR1 SEHNR, CDR2 FQNEAQ (reference sequence). The V end lost 4 bases, the J end lost 9 bases, and 19 bases lay between the germline ends. CDR3 length: 15 amino acids. Written as DNA, the CDR3 is TGTGCCAGCAGCTCCCTCCGGGACGGGACGGGGCCCCAGCATTTT. Translation gives CASSSLRDGTGPQHF.

In this sample, this clone turned up a few times. Other DNA sequences of this sample code for an identical CDR3. V usage is TRBV5-6 and J usage is TRBJ1-1; 8 bases fit TRBD1. V trimming: 4 bases; J trimming: 6 bases; junction bases outside the gene matches: 5. From germline, CDR1 is SGHDT and CDR2 YYEEEE. CDR3 length equals 13 residues. The DNA of the CDR3 is TGTGCCAGCAGCCCCCCGGACAGGGCTGAAGCTTTCTTT. Its protein product is CASSPPDRAEAFF.

This clone was counted once. This chain links TRBV18 with TRBJ2-5, with D possibly matching TRBD2 (5 bases). Between the trimmed V and J ends, which lost 2 bases and 7 bases, there was a span of 11 bases. The CDR3 totals 13 residues. Germline CDR1 is KGHSH and CDR2 is LQKENI. The CDR3 nucleotides read TGTGCCAGCTCACCAGATCGGGAAGGGACCCAGTACTTC. This codes for CASSPDREGTQYF.

This clone was detected only a few times. The chain recombines TRBV7-6 with TRBJ2-7; 9 bases fit TRBD2. Trimming cost V 5 bases and J 7 bases; bases outside gene matches: 12. This CDR3 is 15 amino acids long. CDR1 is SGHVS, CDR2 FNYEAQ, per germline. The CDR3 region is CASSITGTSHQEQYF. In DNA form, the CDR3 reads TGTGCCAGCAGCATTACCGGGACTAGCCACCAAGAGCAGTACTTC.

This clone has only a few counts. The rearrangement links TRBV29-1 to TRBJ2-1, with TRBD2 as a possible D gene (6 bases). V lost 7 bases to trimming and J lost 4 bases, with 17 bases between them. Germline-derived CDR1 and CDR2 are SQVTM and ANQGSEA. The CDR3 totals 14 residues. The CDR3 DNA reads as TGCAGCGCCGATCTAGCGAGACCTTACAATGAGCAGTTCTTC. Residues: CSADLARPYNEQFF.

The chain uses TRBV5-1 and TRBJ2-7; tentative D call: TRBD1 (6 bases). The germline V and J ends were trimmed by 3 bases and 6 bases, with 13 bases remaining between them. Per germline, CDR1 SGHRS and CDR2 YFSETQ. The length of the CDR3 is 13 residues. The CDR3 loop reads CASSWGTTGEQYF. CDR3 sequence (DNA): TGCGCCAGCAGCTGGGGGACAACCGGCGAGCAGTACTTC.

This chain uses TRBV5-1 with TRBJ2-3; 9 bases match TRBD2. CDR3 size: 14 residues. In germline, CDR1 is SGHRS, CDR2 YFSETQ. V was clipped by 4 bases and J by 1 base; unmatched bases: 1. DNA of the CDR3: TGCGCCAGCAGCATAGCGGGGGGCACAGATACGCAGTATTTT. It encodes CASSIAGGTDTQYF.

The chain is built from TRBV4-1 and TRBJ1-5; D not resolved. This CDR3 is built from 16 residues. From germline, CDR1 is MGHRA and CDR2 YSYEKL. Trimming cost V 0 bases and J 2 bases, with 11 bases left between them. The CDR3 bases are TGCGCCAGCAGCCAAGATCGAGGGCAGGGCAATCAGCCCCAGCATTTT. It translates to CASSQDRGQGNQPQHF.

This clone was seen a handful of times. A much larger clonotype is one base distant, so this may be a read error. This chain joins TRBV11-3 and TRBJ2-1; D ambiguous. Germline V lookup: CDR1 SGHNT, CDR2 YENEEA. Trimming removed 3 bases from V and 4 bases from J, with 1 base in between. The CDR3 covers 11 residues. CDR3 sequence (DNA): TGTGCCAGCAGCTTTTACAATGAGCAGTTCTTC. Amino acids: CASSFYNEQFF.

The V and J genes are TRBV18 and TRBJ1-2; D not resolved. V shed 1 base and J shed 7 bases, with 13 bases lying between them. The CDR3 extends over 14 amino acids. Per germline, CDR1 KGHSH and CDR2 LQKENI. CDR3 coding DNA: TGTGCCAGCTCACCACGAGCAAATGAGGGTGGCTACACCTTC. It codes for CASSPRANEGGYTF.

The sample holds a few counts of this clone. V gene TRBV27 combines with J gene TRBJ2-6, with no clear D. From germline, CDR1 is MNHEY and CDR2 SMNVEV (reference sequence). CDR3 length: 16 residues. Trimming left V 3 bases short and J 3 bases short, with 12 bases between. Here the CDR3 DNA reads TGTGCCAGCAGTTTGGCAGCAATGGGTGGGGCCAACGTCCTGACTTTC. Its translation is CASSLAAMGGANVLTF.

The rearrangement links TRBV6-5 to TRBJ1-5; D remains unclear. Germline assignment: CDR1 MNHEY and CDR2 SVGAGI. Between the trimmed V and J ends, which lost 0 bases and 7 bases, there was a span of 10 bases. The CDR3 is made up of 14 amino acids. CDR3 residues: CASSYSTGFQPQHF. DNA for the CDR3: TGTGCCAGCAGTTACTCGACGGGTTTCCAGCCCCAGCATTTT.